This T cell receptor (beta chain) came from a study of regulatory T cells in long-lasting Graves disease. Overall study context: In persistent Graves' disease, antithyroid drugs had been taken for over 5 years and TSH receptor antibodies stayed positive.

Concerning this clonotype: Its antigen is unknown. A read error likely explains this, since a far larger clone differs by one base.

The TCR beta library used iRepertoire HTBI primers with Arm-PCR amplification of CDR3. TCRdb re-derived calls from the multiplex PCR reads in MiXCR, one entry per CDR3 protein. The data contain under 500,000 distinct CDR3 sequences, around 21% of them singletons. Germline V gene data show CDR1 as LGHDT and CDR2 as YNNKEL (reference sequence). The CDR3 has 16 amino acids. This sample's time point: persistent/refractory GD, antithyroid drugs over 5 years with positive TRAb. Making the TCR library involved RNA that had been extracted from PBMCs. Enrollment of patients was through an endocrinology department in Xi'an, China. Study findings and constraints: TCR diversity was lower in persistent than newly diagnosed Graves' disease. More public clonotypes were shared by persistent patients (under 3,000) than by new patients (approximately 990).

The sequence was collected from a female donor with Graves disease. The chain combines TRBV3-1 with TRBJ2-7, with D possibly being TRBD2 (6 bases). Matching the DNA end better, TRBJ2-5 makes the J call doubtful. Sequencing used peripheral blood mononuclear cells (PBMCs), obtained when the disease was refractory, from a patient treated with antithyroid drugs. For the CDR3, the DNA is TGTGCCGGCAGCCAAGATATGATCGGGGGAGTGGAGACCCAGTACTTC. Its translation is CAGSQDMIGGVETQYF.